This T cell receptor beta chain was captured in a study of spatial heterogeneity in lung cancer. Trimming shortened V by 3 bases and J by 1 base, and 12 bases separated the two germline ends. The CDR3 is 15 residues long. CDR1 MGHRA and CDR2 YSYEKL come from the germline V gene. This clonotype was recorded at least ten times. Its target is not known. Study observations and caveats: Counts that tracked tumor mutation counts were those of expanded intratumoral alpha and beta TCRs.

Time point denoted: sample taken at primary tumor resection. Untreated early-stage non-small cell lung cancer patients, fewer than 85 in total, were the donors. From the 5' RACE reads, TCRdb called clonotypes with MiXCR, one entry per CDR3 protein. Of about 100,000 distinct CDR3 sequences listed, 4% to 4.5% are singletons. The sample in question was lung tumor tissue, obtained at surgery. The TCR sequence derives from a male donor with early-stage non-small cell lung cancer. The gene calls are TRBV4-1 and TRBJ1-2; no definite D call. Written as DNA, the CDR3 is TGCGCCAGCAGCCAGAATACCCAGGTTAACTATGGCTACACCTTC. Amino acid sequence: CASSQNTQVNYGYTF.